These 16 T cell receptor beta chains came from one sample sequenced in a study of beta chain features in type 1 diabetes. Every isolated RNA sample was fully reverse transcribed, so sequencing captured expressed TCRB transcripts. Only in-frame clones appear in the TCRdb table, and some are missing; sequencing was by immunoSEQ multiplex PCR. Counted here are about 230,000 clones, over 8.5% occurring once; the ten biggest clones make up 0.03% to 0.04%. The sequenced sample consisted of naive CD4+ T cells from blood. The receptors were sampled from a woman under 30 in good health.

This clone was detected a few times. The CDR3 region has the DNA TGTGCCAGCAGCGTAGGAGGAGGGGTACGGGAGCAGTTCTTC. Translation: CASSVGGGVREQFF. V gene TRBV9 combines with J gene TRBJ2-1; maybe TRBD2 (6 bases). V was pared by 0 bases and J by 10 bases, with 14 bases between. This CDR3 region has 14 residues. The V gene's germline CDR1 is SGDLS and CDR2 YYNGEE.

A few counts support this clone. The V and J genes are TRBV19 and TRBJ2-1; a weak D match, TRBD2 (5 bases). Germline CDR1 LNHDA, CDR2 SQIVND (reference sequence). CDR3 length: 15 amino acids. V was trimmed by 5 bases and J by 3 bases, leaving 14 bases between them. The CDR3 loop is CASSPPPGIYNEQFF. CDR3 sequence (DNA): TGTGCCAGTAGTCCCCCCCCGGGGATCTACAATGAGCAGTTCTTC. Full variable domain (rest looked up from reference TRBV19 and TRBJ2-1): DGGITQSPKYLFRKEGQNVTLSCEQNLNHDAMYWYRQDPGQGLRLIYYSQIVNDFQKGDIAEGYSVSREKKESFPLTVTSAQKNPTAFYLCASSPPPGIYNEQFFGPGTRLTVL.

This clone was observed a handful of times. The genes are TRBV5-6 and TRBJ2-5; TRBD2 matches 7 bases. With 4 bases clipped from V and 9 bases from J, the junction kept 18 bases outside the gene matches. This CDR3 has 16 residues. Germline V gene sequence: CDR1 SGHDT, CDR2 YYEEEE. DNA for the CDR3: TGTGCCAGCAGCCCCAGCGCCACGGGGGGAGAGAGGGCCCAGTACTTC. This gives the protein CASSPSATGGERAQYF.

This clone showed up just a few times. The rearrangement uses TRBV7-6 and TRBJ2-1, with D hard to call. Germline CDR1 and CDR2: SGHVS and FNYEAQ. The CDR3 is made up of 15 amino acids. Trimming removed 5 bases at V and 5 bases at J, with 16 bases between. The DNA of the CDR3 is TGTGCCAGCAGCCGGGTAGCCCCACTAAACAATGAGCAGTTCTTC. Translation gives CASSRVAPLNNEQFF.

J is TRBJ2-7 and V is TRBV5-6, with D possibly TRBD2 on 6 matching bases. Trimming removed 1 base from V and 3 bases from J, with 8 bases in between. Germline V gene data show CDR1 as SGHDT and CDR2 as YYEEEE. The length of the CDR3 is 13 residues. CDR3 loop: CASSLRGYYEQYF. The DNA for the CDR3 is TGTGCCAGCAGCTTGCGGGGGTACTACGAGCAGTACTTC.

Worth noting for this clone: Other DNA sequences of this sample code for an identical CDR3. V usage is TRBV5-1 and J usage is TRBJ2-3; maybe TRBD1 (5 bases). V gave up 2 bases and J gave up 1 base, with 11 bases separating them. CDR1 is SGHRS and CDR2 is YFSETQ in the germline V gene. There are 15 residues in the CDR3. CDR3 bases: TGCGCCAGCAGCTTAGGGCAGGGCGGCACAGATACGCAGTATTTT. This encodes CASSLGQGGTDTQYF.

This clone was picked up a small number of times. The chain has TRBV9 and TRBJ1-1; D gene ambiguous. There are 13 residues in the CDR3. V shed 4 bases and J shed 2 bases, with 9 bases lying between them. Looked up from germline, CDR1 is SGDLS and CDR2 is YYNGEE. The CDR3 DNA reads as TGTGCCAGCAGCACCACAAGAAACACTGAAGCTTTCTTT. Its protein product is CASSTTRNTEAFF.

The chain has TRBV5-1 and TRBJ2-1, with D tentatively TRBD2 (6 bases). V was cut by 2 bases and J by 4 bases, with 13 bases left in between. The CDR3 is made up of 15 amino acids. Germline-derived CDR1 and CDR2 are SGHRS and YFSETQ. CDR3 in amino acids: CASSFSGEVYNEQFF. Here the CDR3 DNA reads TGCGCCAGCAGCTTCTCCGGGGAGGTGTACAATGAGCAGTTCTTC.

The J gene is TRBJ2-5, the V gene TRBV7-9; 10 nucleotides agree with TRBD1. Trimming removed 3 bases from V and 5 bases from J; junction bases left unmatched: 6. Germline V gives CDR1 SEHNR, CDR2 FQNEAQ (reference sequence). The CDR3 runs 15 residues. The CDR3 loop reads CASSFPGTGDETQYF. The CDR3 nucleotides are TGTGCCAGCAGCTTCCCCGGGACAGGGGATGAGACCCAGTACTTC. The full variable domain, completed using reference TRBV7-9 and TRBJ2-5, is DTGVSQNPRHKITKRGQNVTFRCDPISEHNRLYWYRQTLGQGPEFLTYFQNEAQLEKSRLLSDRFSAERPKGSFSTLEIQRTEQGDSAMYLCASSFPGTGDETQYFGPGTRLLVL.

The rearrangement joins TRBV30 to TRBJ1-1, with unresolved D. CDR1 and CDR2 (germline): GTSNPN, SVGIG (reference sequence). The germline V and J ends were trimmed by 5 bases and 1 base, with 8 bases remaining between them. The CDR3 spans 12 residues. The CDR3 region is CAWRRQNTEAFF. The CDR3 DNA reads TGTGCCTGGCGGAGGCAGAACACTGAAGCTTTCTTT.

This clone has only a few counts. Germline is not matched at one junction end, which may reflect a read error. This chain joins TRBV7-7 and TRBJ1-6; TRBD1 matches at 8 bases. Germline V gene lookup returns CDR1 SSHAT and CDR2 FNYEAQ (reference sequence). This CDR3 spans 13 amino acids. The CDR3 nucleotides read TGTGCTAGCAGCCAGGACAGGGCCTCACCCCTCCACTTT. Encoded protein: CASSQDRASPLHF.

CDR3 DNA sequence: TGTGCCAGCAGTCTTCTGGGGGGCGGGGGGAGCACAGATACGCAGTATTTT. As protein: CASSLLGGGGSTDTQYF. The rearrangement links TRBV27 to TRBJ2-3; 8 positions match TRBD2. Looked up from germline, CDR1 is MNHEY and CDR2 is SMNVEV (reference sequence). The CDR3 spans 17 residues. The junction had 10 bases not matched to a gene; V was cut back by 5 bases and J by 0 bases.

The chain combines TRBV27 with TRBJ1-4; D uncertain. The CDR3 loop spans 15 amino acids. V lost 1 base, J lost 6 bases, and 12 bases lay in between. CDR1 is MNHEY, CDR2 SMNVEV, per germline (reference sequence). The CDR3 DNA reads as TGTGCCAGCAGTTTATTTGCGGGGAGGGATGAAAAACTGTTTTTT. It translates to CASSLFAGRDEKLFF. Combining the CDR3 with reference TRBV27 and TRBJ1-4 gives the whole variable domain EAQVTQNPRYLITVTGKKLTVTCSQNMNHEYMSWYRQDPGLGLRQIYYSMNVEVTDKGDVPEGYKVSRKEKRNFPLILESPSPNQTSLYFCASSLFAGRDEKLFFGSGTQLSVL.

V usage is TRBV30 and J usage is TRBJ1-2, with unresolved D. Per germline, CDR1 GTSNPN and CDR2 SVGIG (reference sequence). V lost 4 bases and J lost 10, with 16 bases in between. CDR3 length equals 12 residues. CDR3 protein: CAWTLIDRHYTF. In DNA form, the CDR3 reads TGTGCCTGGACCCTTATTGACCGACACTACACCTTC.

This clone was counted only a few times. This chain links TRBV27 with TRBJ2-1; 9 bases are a match to TRBD2. Per the germline V gene, CDR1 is MNHEY and CDR2 is SMNVEV (reference sequence). The CDR3 extends over 16 amino acids. Trimming took 6 bases from V and 4 from J; bases not matched to a gene: 10. In DNA form, the CDR3 reads TGTGCCAGCAGACTAATGACTAGCGGCCAGTACAATGAGCAGTTCTTC. Encoded protein: CASRLMTSGQYNEQFF.

This clone came up a few times. This sequence joins TRBV6-6 and TRBJ2-5; 10 nucleotides align to TRBD1. V was pared by 7 bases and J by 4 bases, with 9 bases of the junction left unmatched. This CDR3 is built from 15 residues. CDR1 and CDR2 from the germline V gene are MNHNY and SVGAGI (reference sequence). The CDR3 reads CASIDRDRGGETQYF. The CDR3 DNA sequence: TGTGCCAGCATTGACCGGGACAGGGGTGGAGAGACCCAGTACTTC.